One sample yielded the 28 T cell receptor beta chains listed below, sequenced in a study of T cells in Graves' hyperthyroidism and ophthalmopathy. Amplified TCR beta CDR3 regions derived from RNA transcripts. Primed by the HTBI set, a first-round RT-PCR was run on the TCR CDR3. TCRdb passed the multiplex PCR reads through MiXCR, listing each CDR3 protein once. Of 600,000 to 800,000 distinct CDR3 sequences in the sample, 35% were seen once. Sequencing was done on a sample of blood. Source of these receptors: a woman aged 40 to 50 with Graves' hyperthyroidism.

This chain links TRBV7-9 with TRBJ2-5; D uncertain. This CDR3 spans 14 amino acids. V shed 4 bases and J shed 2 bases, with 11 bases lying between them. CDR1 and CDR2 from the germline V gene are SEHNR and FQNEAQ (reference sequence). The CDR3 protein is CASSSHTGQETQYF. The CDR3 nucleotides read TGTGCCAGCAGCTCTCACACCGGACAAGAGACCCAGTACTTC. The full variable domain, with the rest looked up from reference TRBV7-9 and TRBJ2-5, is DTGVSQNPRHKITKRGQNVTFRCDPISEHNRLYWYRQTLGQGPEFLTYFQNEAQLEKSRLLSDRFSAERPKGSFSTLEIQRTEQGDSAMYLCASSSHTGQETQYFGPGTRLLVL.

Concerning this clonotype: A read error may be the cause here, since a much bigger clone is one base away. This chain uses TRBV6-2 or TRBV6-3 with TRBJ1-1; 8 bases fit TRBD1. CDR1 and CDR2 from the germline V gene are MNHEY and SVGEGT. The CDR3 has 15 residues. CDR3 bases: TGTGCCAACAGTTACGGAACAGGGGGGAACACTGAAGCTTTCTTT. This encodes CANSYGTGGNTEAFF.

This chain connects TRBV6-5 to TRBJ1-2; TRBD1 might be the D (5 bases). Germline V gene data show CDR1 as MNHEY and CDR2 as SVGAGI. The CDR3 is made up of 17 amino acids. Trimming stripped 2 bases from V and 4 bases from J, with 20 bases between. CDR3 DNA: TGTGCCAGCAGTTACGGGGTGCGGAGGGGCGTCGGCTATGGCTACACCTTC. It specifies CASSYGVRRGVGYGYTF.

The V call is TRBV13, the J call TRBJ1-6, with D possibly matching TRBD1 (6 bases). Germline assignment: CDR1 PRHDT and CDR2 FYEKMQ (reference sequence). V lost 2 bases to trimming and J lost 4 bases, with 9 bases between them. The CDR3 totals 15 residues. CDR3 protein: CASSLRGGYNSPLHF. The CDR3 DNA reads TGTGCCAGCAGCTTAAGAGGGGGATATAATTCACCCCTCCACTTT.

This clonotype has ten or more counts. The chain joins TRBV9 to TRBJ1-1; 8 bases line up with TRBD1. Losses at the gene ends were 3 bases for V and 3 bases for J; bases not matched to a gene: 7. The CDR3 loop spans 15 amino acids. The germline V gene encodes CDR1 SGDLS and CDR2 YYNGEE. The CDR3 DNA reads as TGTGCCAGCAGCGCGCGCAGGGGGCTGGACACTGAAGCTTTCTTT. Translated, it gives CASSARRGLDTEAFF.

In the case of this clonotype: Lacking the conserved final phenylalanine or tryptophan, this CDR3 likely reflects a read error. The V call is TRBV2, the J call TRBJ2-5; TRBD2 matches 10 bases. The better agreement between TRBJ2-7 and the DNA end casts doubt on the J call. CDR3 length: 14 amino acids. Germline CDR1 is SNHLY and CDR2 is FYNNEI. CDR3 in amino acids: CASSPSGSPHEQYS. The CDR3 region has the DNA TGTGCCAGCAGCCCTAGCGGGAGCCCCCACGAGCAGTACTCC.

Many counts were recorded for this clonotype. The gene calls are TRBV7-2 and TRBJ1-6, with D perhaps matching TRBD1 (5 bases). This CDR3 has 13 residues. Between the trimmed V and J ends, which lost 5 bases and 11 bases, there was a span of 13 bases. The germline CDR1 and CDR2 sequences are SGHTA and FQGNSA. The CDR3 DNA reads TGTGCCAGCAGCGCAGCGCAGGGTCCACCCCTCCACTTT. Its protein is CASSAAQGPPLHF.

This clonotype turned up a few times. The chain couples TRBV6-5 to TRBJ1-2; TRBD1 is a possible D gene (5 bases). V was clipped by 0 bases and J by 8 bases, with 16 bases between them. The CDR3 loop spans 15 amino acids. Germline CDR1 MNHEY, CDR2 SVGAGI. CDR3 in DNA: TGTGCCAGCAGTTACTCAGGGAAGTTAGGGGAAGGCTACACCTTC. Residues: CASSYSGKLGEGYTF.

This clonotype has a count of ten or more. The CDR3 nucleotides are TGCGCCAGCCCCAGCGGGAGGAAAGTATACGAGCAGTACTTC. As protein: CASPSGRKVYEQYF. This chain uses TRBV10-1 with TRBJ2-7; 9 nucleotides match TRBD2. After removal of 8 bases from V and 4 bases from J, the junction contained 9 bases not matched to a gene. Per the germline V gene, CDR1 is WNHNN and CDR2 is SYGVQD (reference sequence). CDR3 size: 14 residues.

This clonotype was found many times. J is TRBJ2-7 and V is TRBV7-2; D is tentatively TRBD1 or TRBD2 (5 bases each). This CDR3 spans 14 amino acids. CDR1 is SGHTA, CDR2 FQGNSA, per germline. V was clipped by 5 bases and J by 2 bases, with 13 bases between them. The CDR3 reads CASSPRDHTYEQYF. CDR3 DNA sequence: TGTGCCAGCAGCCCCCGGGACCACACCTACGAGCAGTACTTC.

The chain joins TRBV6-2 or TRBV6-3 to TRBJ2-6; 7 bases line up with TRBD2. V shed 11 bases, J shed 6 bases, and the junction held 7 bases outside the gene matches. This CDR3 region has 13 residues. The germline V gene has CDR1 MNHEY and CDR2 SVGEGT. CDR3 in amino acids: CAAGGSVANVLTF. For the CDR3, the DNA is TGTGCCGCCGGGGGGAGCGTGGCCAACGTCCTGACTTTC.

The sample holds many counts of this clonotype. The gene calls are TRBV10-3 and TRBJ2-7; 11 positions match TRBD1. The germline V gene has CDR1 ENHRY and CDR2 SYGVKD. The CDR3 is 17 amino acids. J was trimmed by 5 bases and V by 0 bases; bases with no gene match: 9. In nucleotides, the CDR3 is TGTGCCATCAGTGAGTCGCCCCCGGGACAGGGGGTTCACGAGCAGTACTTC. Translation gives CAISESPPGQGVHEQYF.

Only one count was recorded for this clonotype. The V and J genes are TRBV6-5 and TRBJ2-2; 9 nucleotides line up with TRBD1. The germline CDR1 and CDR2 sequences are MNHEY and SVGAGI. The CDR3 loop spans 14 amino acids. V was pared by 8 bases and J by 7 bases, with 8 bases of the junction left unmatched. The CDR3 loop is CASRVGDRDGELFF. CDR3 DNA sequence: TGTGCCAGCCGTGTTGGGGACAGGGACGGGGAGCTGTTTTTT.

At least ten counts were recorded for this clonotype. This chain uses TRBV7-6 with TRBJ1-5; TRBD1 matches 7 bases. This CDR3 spans 15 amino acids. CDR1 SGHVS and CDR2 FNYEAQ come from the germline V gene. V was pared by 3 bases and J by 4 bases, with 6 bases of the junction left unmatched. The DNA of the CDR3 is TGTGCCAGCAGCTTGTACAGGGGCCGTAATCAGCCCCAGCATTTT. It encodes CASSLYRGRNQPQHF.

This clonotype was counted only a few times. This rearrangement joins TRBV5-8 to TRBJ1-1, with a weak D call TRBD1 (5 bases). Trimming removed 2 bases at V and 3 bases at J, with 11 bases between. Germline CDR1 SGHTS, CDR2 YDEGEE. The CDR3 is 14 residues long. CDR3 protein: CASSFPGLDTEAFF. The CDR3, as DNA: TGTGCCAGCAGCTTCCCGGGACTAGACACTGAAGCTTTCTTT.

This clonotype was seen at least ten times. This chain links TRBV6-5 with TRBJ2-7; no firm D call. CDR3 length: 13 residues. Germline loops: CDR1 MNHEY, CDR2 SVGAGI. Trimming removed 5 bases from V and 2 bases from J, with 10 bases in between. In DNA form, the CDR3 reads TGTGCCAGCAGTCCTACTATCACCTACGAGCAGTACTTC. Its translation is CASSPTITYEQYF.

This clonotype showed up many times. V is TRBV29-1 and J is TRBJ1-4; D is ambiguous. With 1 base removed from V and 5 bases from J, the gap between germline ends came to 8 bases. The CDR3 sequence is 13 residues long. The germline V gene encodes CDR1 SQVTM and CDR2 ANQGSEA. The CDR3, as DNA: TGCAGCGTTGAAGTTGGGTTCAATGAAAAACTGTTTTTT. Translation gives CSVEVGFNEKLFF.

This clonotype was counted a few times. This chain links TRBV19 with TRBJ1-6; D uncertain. V shed 5 bases and J shed 14 bases, with 16 bases lying between them. CDR1 is LNHDA, CDR2 SQIVND, per germline (reference sequence). The CDR3 loop spans 13 amino acids. The chain's CDR3 is CASSFRPFESLHF. CDR3 DNA: TGTGCCAGTAGTTTCCGACCGTTCGAGTCCCTCCACTTT. The entire variable domain, with the rest obtained from reference TRBV19 and TRBJ1-6, is as follows: DGGITQSPKYLFRKEGQNVTLSCEQNLNHDAMYWYRQDPGQGLRLIYYSQIVNDFQKGDIAEGYSVSREKKESFPLTVTSAQKNPTAFYLCASSFRPFESLHFGNGTRLTVT.

V and J are TRBV20-1 and TRBJ2-5; 12 bases agree with TRBD2. Germline CDR1 is DFQATT and CDR2 is SNEGSKA (reference sequence). With 6 bases clipped from V and 7 bases from J, the junction kept 15 bases outside the gene matches. The CDR3 covers 16 residues. CDR3 nucleotides: TGCAGTGCGCCCCACCTAGCGGGAGGGTCCTTCGGGACCCAGTACTTC. Protein: CSAPHLAGGSFGTQYF.

V is TRBV7-2 and J is TRBJ2-2; tentatively, D is TRBD2 (6 bases). Per the germline V gene, CDR1 is SGHTA and CDR2 is FQGNSA. This CDR3 spans 15 amino acids. The V end lost 3 bases, the J end lost 4 bases, and 12 bases lay between the germline ends. CDR3 bases: TGTGCCAGCAGCTTGGTTCAGGGACTCACCGGGGAGCTGTTTTTT. Protein product: CASSLVQGLTGELFF.

The chain has TRBV9 and TRBJ1-1; D remains ambiguous. The germline V gene encodes CDR1 SGDLS and CDR2 YYNGEE. V dropped 4 bases and J dropped 8 bases, with 24 bases sitting between them. The CDR3 totals 16 residues. The CDR3 sequence: CASSFIRGRARSEAFF. In DNA, the CDR3 is TGTGCCAGCAGCTTTATCCGGGGAAGGGCCCGCTCGGAAGCTTTCTTT.

This clonotype was counted a few times. The rearrangement links TRBV5-4 to TRBJ1-2; D is ambiguous. The CDR3 consists of 16 residues. The germline V gene has CDR1 SGHNT and CDR2 YYREEE (reference sequence). Trimming removed 0 bases at V and 3 bases at J, with 15 bases between. The CDR3 protein is CASSLAISASYYGYTF. In DNA form, the CDR3 reads TGTGCCAGCAGCTTGGCCATCTCGGCCTCTTACTATGGCTACACCTTC.

Many counts were recorded for this clonotype. The V gene is TRBV7-2, the J gene TRBJ1-1; the D gene is possibly TRBD1 (6 bases). The germline V and J ends were trimmed by 7 bases and 0 bases, with 9 bases remaining between them. The CDR3 covers 13 residues. Germline loops: CDR1 SGHTA, CDR2 FQGNSA. CDR3 sequence reads: CASIRQVNTEAFF. The DNA for the CDR3 is TGTGCCAGCATTAGACAGGTGAACACTGAAGCTTTCTTT. Complete variable domain (other parts from reference TRBV7-2 and TRBJ1-1): GAGVSQSPSNKVTEKGKDVELRCDPISGHTALYWYRQSLGQGLEFLIYFQGNSAPDKSGLPSDRFSAERTGGSVSTLTIQRTQQEDSAVYLCASIRQVNTEAFFGQGTRLTVV.

This chain connects TRBV25-1 to TRBJ1-2, with D maybe TRBD1 (5 bases). Germline CDR1 MGHDK, CDR2 SYGVNS. The CDR3 is 15 residues long. Trimming cost V 8 bases and J 1 base, with 17 bases left between them. Written as DNA, the CDR3 is TGTGCCAGCGGCAACCGGGGGGGTCATAACTATGGCTACACCTTC. Encoded protein: CASGNRGGHNYGYTF.

With respect to this clonotype: Since a much larger clone is just one base distant, this may be a read error. The CDR3 bases are TGCGCCAGCAGCCAAGGCAGGGTAGGCACTGAAGCTTCCTTT. Protein: CASSQGRVGTEASF. The chain links TRBV4-1 to TRBJ1-1; a weak D match, TRBD1 (5 bases). This CDR3 is built from 14 residues. Germline CDR1 and CDR2: MGHRA and YSYEKL.

In its sample, this clonotype was seen a few times. The chain combines TRBV7-9 with TRBJ1-2; 7 bases are shared with TRBD1. This CDR3 contains 14 residues. CDR1 is SEHNR and CDR2 is FQNEAQ in the germline V gene (reference sequence). After removal of 3 bases from V and 7 bases from J, the junction contained 8 bases not matched to a gene. The CDR3 reads CASSFATGHSGYTF. The CDR3 DNA sequence: TGTGCCAGCAGCTTCGCGACAGGGCATTCTGGCTACACCTTC.

This clonotype was seen a few times. The J gene is TRBJ1-2, the V gene TRBV10-3, with D maybe TRBD1 (6 bases). Germline lookup yields CDR1 ENHRY and CDR2 SYGVKD. Trimming removed 0 bases from V and 6 bases from J, with 11 bases in between. The CDR3 totals 14 residues. The CDR3 loop reads CAISESNRVNGYTF. For the CDR3, the DNA is TGTGCCATCAGTGAGTCGAACAGGGTAAATGGCTACACCTTC.

This clonotype has just a few counts. This chain connects TRBV20-1 to TRBJ2-6; 8 nucleotides line up with TRBD1. Losses at the gene ends were 2 bases for V and 0 bases for J; bases not matched to a gene: 9. This CDR3 has 18 amino acids. Germline CDR1 and CDR2: DFQATT and SNEGSKA (reference sequence). CDR3 DNA: TGCAGTGCTAGATACAGGGGACAGGCTTTCTCTGGGGCCAACGTCCTGACTTTC. Translated: CSARYRGQAFSGANVLTF.